This entry is about one T cell receptor beta chain. Its matching antigen is unknown. 60 Vbeta and 13 Jbeta primers were used in PCR. How the authors handled the data: There were 80 million or so unique TCR beta chains by a later count, and approximately 11 million of them were shared. Produced via immunoSEQ multiplex PCR; TCRdb's table is partial and in-frame only. D and trimming come from the DNA, and the V and J calls and clone size come from that table. The repertoire holds over 200,000 clones, with almost 70% as singletons. The CDR3 spans 15 residues. Germline-derived CDR1 and CDR2 are SGHTA and FQGTGA. With 8 bases clipped from V and 4 bases from J, the junction kept 13 bases outside the gene matches. This entry is derived from a study of cytomegalovirus exposure and HLA in healthy donors. Findings and limits, study-wide: The likely origin of a cluster of highly shared sequence variants was a sequencing artifact. Reports credit the classifier with highly specific, highly sensitive diagnosis of cytomegalovirus status. TCR beta sequences numbering 15,000 to 20,000 were associated with HLA alleles at 0.05 false discovery rate in a later analysis.

This TCR came from a man aged 40-50 years in good health and CMV-seropositive. The chain combines TRBV7-3 with TRBJ2-5, with 7 bases that match TRBD2. Material for sequencing was PBMCs. In nucleotides, the CDR3 is TGTGCCAGCGCCCGTGGGGGGGGTGCCTCAGAGACCCAGTACTTC. This encodes CASARGGGASETQYF.